The clone carrying this TCR beta chain showed up many times. The antigen is unknown. Making use of molecular barcodes, quantitative 5'-RACE generated TCR beta libraries. MiXCR was run by TCRdb on the 5' RACE reads, yielding one entry per CDR3 protein. The data show some 27,000 distinct CDR3 sequences, around 5% seen once. This specimen comes from a study of CD8 T cells in ankylosing spondylitis. Broader study findings: According to the report, clones linked to the disease were significantly enriched in matched synovial fluid samples taken from ankylosing spondylitis patients. Characteristic of ankylosing spondylitis blood, it appeared, was a TCR beta motif comprising several highly homologous variants. Relatively scarce in peripheral blood, disease-linked clones were CD8+.

The V and J ends lost 0 bases and 3 bases respectively, with 13 bases between them. CDR3 length: 15 amino acids. Germline assignment: CDR1 SGDLS and CDR2 YYNGEE. The origin of this receptor is a female donor with ankylosing spondylitis or in good health (not recorded which). V and J are TRBV9 and TRBJ2-7; D possibly uses TRBD1 or TRBD2 (6 bases each). Sequencing was done on a sample of blood, either unsorted or a sorted T cell fraction (not recorded which). The CDR3 DNA sequence: TGTGCCAGCAGCGTAGCTGGGGGGCCTTTCTACGAGCAGTACTTC. Protein: CASSVAGGPFYEQYF.